These 22 T cell receptor beta chains came from one sample sequenced in a study of CD8+CD57+ T cells in acquired aplastic anemia. Profiling of TCR beta VDJ combinations and CDR3 sequences used genomic DNA as template. TCRdb independently ran MiXCR on the reads; one entry per CDR3 protein. The sample consists of 200,000 to 250,000 distinct CDR3 sequences, around 50% of them appearing once. Whoever was chosen for sequencing had shown CD8+CD57+ cell expansion by flow cytometry. The sequenced sample was sorted CD4+, CD8+, or CD8+CD57+ T cells (not recorded which) from PBMCs. The receptors were sampled from a human donor with aplastic anemia.

Concerning this clonotype: Possible read error: a much larger clone is one base away. The rearrangement uses TRBV6-5 and TRBJ1-4; weak D call: TRBD1 (5 bases). V lost 7 bases and J 6 bases, leaving 9 bases between the germline ends. Germline CDR1 and CDR2: MNHEY and SVGAGI. The CDR3 is made up of 12 amino acids. The CDR3 sequence is CASIGADEKLFF. The CDR3 DNA follows: TGTGCCAGCATTGGGGCGGATGAAAAACTGTTTTTT.

This clonotype was seen at least ten times. The chain couples TRBV15 to TRBJ1-2; D is unresolved. Germline V lookup: CDR1 LNHNV, CDR2 YYDKDF (reference sequence). The CDR3 extends over 19 amino acids. The ends were cut back, 0 bases at V and 0 bases at J, with 20 bases in the middle. CDR3 sequence reads: CATSRELSDLAETNYGYTF. CDR3 coding DNA: TGTGCCACCAGCAGAGAACTTAGTGATTTGGCAGAAACTAACTATGGCTACACCTTC. The full variable domain, rest sourced from reference TRBV15 and TRBJ1-2, is DAMVIQNPRYQVTQFGKPVTLSCSQTLNHNVMYWYQQKSSQAPKLLFHYYDKDFNNEADTPDNFQSRRPNTSFCFLDIRSPGLGDTAMYLCATSRELSDLAETNYGYTFGSGTRLTVV.

V is TRBV19 and J is TRBJ1-3, with a tentative D call TRBD1 (5 bases). Between the trimmed V and J ends, which lost 5 bases and 2 bases, there was a span of 16 bases. This CDR3 has 16 residues. CDR1 and CDR2 from the germline V gene are LNHDA and SQIVND (reference sequence). This CDR3 reads CASSSGDTGAGNTIYF. The DNA for the CDR3 is TGTGCCAGTAGTTCTGGGGATACGGGGGCTGGAAACACCATATATTTT.

The V call is TRBV24-1, the J call TRBJ1-3, with 7 bases that match TRBD1. J lost 3 bases, V lost 9 bases, and 4 bases had no gene match. The V gene's germline CDR1 is KGHDR and CDR2 SFDVKD. The CDR3 runs to 13 residues. This CDR3 reads CATQDRDGNTIYF. CDR3 DNA sequence: TGTGCCACCCAAGACAGGGATGGAAACACCATATATTTT.

This clonotype was seen many times. The genes are TRBV11-2 and TRBJ1-5; D is perhaps TRBD1 (5 bases). Trimming pared 5 bases from V and 7 bases from J, leaving 18 bases between. Looked up from germline, CDR1 is SGHAT and CDR2 is FQNNGV. The CDR3 consists of 15 residues. The CDR3 protein is CASSPPPGSGQPQHF. CDR3 bases: TGTGCCAGCAGCCCCCCCCCAGGGTCCGGGCAGCCCCAGCATTTT.

V is TRBV12-3 or TRBV12-4 and J is TRBJ1-2; no firm D call. There are 11 residues in the CDR3. V dropped 6 bases and J dropped 8 bases, with 10 bases sitting between them. The CDR3 loop reads CASRSTGGYTF. Here the CDR3 DNA reads TGTGCCAGCAGGTCGACCGGCGGCTACACCTTC.

This clonotype was detected ten times or more. V and J are TRBV15 and TRBJ1-2; D is uncertain. This CDR3 has 13 residues. Looked up from germline, CDR1 is LNHNV and CDR2 is YYDKDF (reference sequence). V was pared by 8 bases and J by 4 bases, with 14 bases between. The CDR3 here is CATREGVTYGYTF. For the CDR3, the DNA is TGTGCCACCCGGGAGGGCGTAACCTATGGCTACACCTTC.

The chain uses TRBV12-3 or TRBV12-4 and TRBJ1-2; TRBD1 might be the D (6 bases). V was clipped by 6 bases and J by 1 base, with 12 bases between them. This CDR3 has 14 residues. The CDR3 DNA sequence: TGTGCCAGCAGAGAGGGGGTGCTTAACTATGGCTACACCTTC. This sequence encodes CASREGVLNYGYTF.

With regard to this clonotype: A much bigger clone sits one base away, suggesting this may be a read error. The chain links TRBV19 to TRBJ2-5; D possibly uses TRBD1 or TRBD2 (5 bases each). The CDR3 covers 17 residues. CDR1 and CDR2 (germline): LNHDA, SQIVND (reference sequence). CDR3 amino acids: CASSITVDSPGQEIQYF. CDR3 nucleotide sequence: TGTGCCAGTAGTATCACAGTGGACTCTCCCGGACAAGAGATCCAGTACTTC.

J is TRBJ1-3 and V is TRBV10-3; D might be TRBD1 (6 bases). Germline V gene data show CDR1 as ENHRY and CDR2 as SYGVKD. The CDR3 has 14 amino acids. Between the trimmed V and J ends, which lost 2 bases and 4 bases, there was a span of 9 bases. For the CDR3, the DNA is TGTGCCATCAGTGAGCCCGGGACAGGAAACACCATATATTTT. Encoded protein: CAISEPGTGNTIYF.

This sequence joins TRBV19 and TRBJ2-1; TRBD2 matches 7 bases. Looked up from germline, CDR1 is LNHDA and CDR2 is SQIVND (reference sequence). This CDR3 has 13 residues. Trimming removed 10 bases from V and 10 bases from J; junction bases left unmatched: 13. CDR3 residues: CATETVAGPEQFF. The CDR3 nucleotides are TGTGCCACTGAGACCGTAGCGGGCCCCGAGCAGTTCTTC.

This sequence joins TRBV6-5 and TRBJ1-3, with 7 bases lining up with TRBD1. Germline V gives CDR1 MNHEY, CDR2 SVGAGI. V lost 6 bases to trimming and J lost 7 bases; unmatched junction nucleotides: 6. This CDR3 region has 13 residues. In DNA form, the CDR3 reads TGTGCCAGCAGATCGGGACAGCGGAACACCATATATTTT. Translated: CASRSGQRNTIYF.

At least ten counts were recorded for this clonotype. The chain is built from TRBV20-1 and TRBJ1-5; D call uncertain. CDR1 is DFQATT and CDR2 is SNEGSKA in the germline V gene (reference sequence). V lost 1 base and J lost 4, with 5 bases in between. The CDR3 covers 12 residues. CDR3 sequence (DNA): TGCAGTGCTAGAGGGCCTAATCAGCCCCAGCATTTT. Translated: CSARGPNQPQHF.

This clonotype was observed many times. The CDR3, as DNA: TGTGCCAGCAGCTTAGCGCGTCAGGACGAGAATGGCTACACCTTC. Translated, it gives CASSLARQDENGYTF. This chain uses TRBV7-2 with TRBJ1-2; D gene ambiguous. V lost 0 bases, J lost 6 bases, and 14 bases lay in between. Germline CDR1 and CDR2: SGHTA and FQGNSA. This CDR3 comprises 15 residues.

The chain carries TRBV6-4 and TRBJ1-2; 7 bases align to TRBD1. Unmatched junction bases numbered 2, after V lost 5 bases and J lost 2 bases. This CDR3 comprises 13 residues. Germline CDR1 reads MRHNA; CDR2 reads SNTAGT. The CDR3 region has the DNA TGTGCCAGCAGTATGACAGGGAACTATGGCTACACCTTC. This codes for CASSMTGNYGYTF.

The V and J genes are TRBV4-3 and TRBJ1-6; no firm D call. Germline CDR1 LGHNA, CDR2 YSLEER. This CDR3 is 15 amino acids long. Trimming shortened V by 1 base and J by 7 bases, and 11 bases separated the two germline ends. CDR3 nucleotides: TGCGCCAGCAGCCAAGCTGGACGGGAAAATTCACCCCTCCACTTT. Translated: CASSQAGRENSPLHF.

The chain has TRBV10-2 and TRBJ1-5; 8 positions agree with TRBD1. CDR3 size: 12 residues. The germline V gene encodes CDR1 WSHSY and CDR2 SAAADI. The V segment lost 8 bases and the J segment 6 bases; nucleotides outside the gene matches: 3. As DNA, the CDR3 is TGCGCCAGCCGCGACAGGGGTCAGCCCCAGCATTTT. This encodes CASRDRGQPQHF.

CDR3 in DNA: TGTGCCAGCAGTGAAGCGGGACAGGGGAACTATGGCTACACCTTC. As protein: CASSEAGQGNYGYTF. V is TRBV2 and J is TRBJ1-2; 10 bases line up with TRBD1. The CDR3 is made up of 15 amino acids. Germline CDR1 SNHLY, CDR2 FYNNEI. V lost 0 bases and J lost 2; bases outside the gene matches: 0.

This clonotype was recorded many times. The chain combines TRBV20-1 with TRBJ1-4; 12 positions match TRBD1. With 6 bases clipped from V and 7 bases from J, the junction kept 21 bases outside the gene matches. Germline V gene data show CDR1 as DFQATT and CDR2 as SNEGSKA (reference sequence). This CDR3 spans 19 amino acids. The CDR3 sequence: CSARSTGTGGGGRSEKLFF. The CDR3 DNA reads TGCAGTGCCAGATCGACCGGGACAGGGGGCGGTGGGAGGAGTGAAAAACTGTTTTTT.

The rearrangement links TRBV2 to TRBJ2-7; unclear D gene. CDR3 size: 11 residues. Germline V lookup: CDR1 SNHLY, CDR2 FYNNEI. Trimming removed 7 bases from V and 4 bases from J, with 8 bases in between. CDR3 DNA: TGTGCCAGCACCGAATTTTACGAGCAGTACTTC. Protein: CASTEFYEQYF. Based on the CDR3 plus reference TRBV2 and TRBJ2-7, the full variable domain is EPEVTQTPSHQVTQMGQEVILRCVPISNHLYFYWYRQILGQKVEFLVSFYNNEISEKSEIFDDQFSVERPDGSNFTLKIRSTKLEDSAMYFCASTEFYEQYFGPGTRLTVT.

The chain is built from TRBV12-3 or TRBV12-4 and TRBJ2-1; 9 nucleotides match TRBD2. The V and J ends lost 4 bases and 7 bases, in that order; junction bases with no gene match: 8. The CDR3 contains 15 residues. The CDR3 loop reads CASSSCGGASNEQFF. In DNA form, the CDR3 reads TGTGCCAGCAGTTCCTGCGGGGGGGCCAGTAATGAGCAGTTCTTC.

The chain couples TRBV7-9 to TRBJ2-1; 7 nucleotides align to TRBD2. After removal of 5 bases from V and 0 bases from J, the junction contained 16 bases not matched to a gene. This CDR3 has 19 residues. Germline CDR1 SEHNR, CDR2 FQNEAQ (reference sequence). CDR3 sequence reads: CASSLGLGSGSLSYNEQFF. CDR3 coding DNA: TGTGCCAGCAGCCTGGGACTTGGTAGCGGGTCCCTCTCCTACAATGAGCAGTTCTTC.